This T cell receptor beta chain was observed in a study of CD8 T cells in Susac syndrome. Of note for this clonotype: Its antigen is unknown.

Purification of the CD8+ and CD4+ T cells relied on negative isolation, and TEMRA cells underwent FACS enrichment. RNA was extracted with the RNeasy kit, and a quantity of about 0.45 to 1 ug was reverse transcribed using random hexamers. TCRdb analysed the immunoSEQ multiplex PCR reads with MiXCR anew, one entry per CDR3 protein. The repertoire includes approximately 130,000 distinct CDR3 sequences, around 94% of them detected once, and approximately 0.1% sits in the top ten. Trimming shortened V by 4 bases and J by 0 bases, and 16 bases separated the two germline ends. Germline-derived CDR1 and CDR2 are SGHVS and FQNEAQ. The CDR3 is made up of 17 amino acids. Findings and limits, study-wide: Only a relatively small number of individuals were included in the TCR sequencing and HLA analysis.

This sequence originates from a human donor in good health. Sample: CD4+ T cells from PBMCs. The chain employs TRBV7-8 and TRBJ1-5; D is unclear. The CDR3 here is CASSSPGWGDSNQPQHF. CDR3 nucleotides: TGTGCCAGCAGCTCCCCGGGCTGGGGTGATAGCAATCAGCCCCAGCATTTT.